This entry lists 21 T cell receptor beta chains sequenced from one sample in a study of vaccination effects on CD4 cells after COVID-19. No cognate antigen is known for these TCRs. Before any sequencing was done, the ViraFEST assay used viral peptide pools to expand antigen-specific CD4+ T cells. A roughly 10-day culture period preceded the isolation of CD4+ T cells. According to the study, vaccine recipients showed no prior SARS-CoV-2 infection and negative nucleocapsid antibodies. The assay was immunoSEQ multiplex PCR, and TCRdb's table has in-frame clones only and misses some. Of tens of thousands of clones listed, around 80% are singletons. Source: CD4+ T cells from PBMCs cultured with HCoV-NL63 spike peptides, taken before COVID-19 vaccination. Receptors were obtained from a human donor who received a COVID-19 vaccine.

The chain couples TRBV2 to TRBJ1-1; TRBD1 matches 7 bases. Germline lookup yields CDR1 SNHLY and CDR2 FYNNEI. The CDR3 runs to 15 residues. V was pared by 8 bases and J by 4 bases, with 13 bases of the junction left unmatched. The chain's CDR3 is CASRTGQAGGTEAFF. The CDR3 DNA reads as TGTGCCAGCCGGACAGGTCAGGCGGGCGGCACTGAAGCTTTCTTT.

Only one count was recorded for this clone. The chain uses TRBV6-1 and TRBJ2-1; TRBD2 agrees at 9 bases. With 2 bases clipped from V and 2 bases from J, the junction kept 1 base outside the gene matches. The CDR3 consists of 15 residues. The germline CDR1 and CDR2 sequences are MNHNS and SASEGT. The CDR3 is CASSELAGPYNEQFF. CDR3 DNA sequence: TGTGCCAGCAGTGAACTAGCGGGGCCCTACAATGAGCAGTTCTTC.

The chain carries TRBV28 and TRBJ2-2; D is uncertain. The CDR3 has 12 residues. Trimming left V 6 bases short and J 5 bases short, with 7 bases between. CDR1 MDHEN and CDR2 SYDVKM come from the germline V gene. The CDR3 bases are TGTGCCAGCAGACGGAGTACCGGGGAGCTGTTTTTT. Protein sequence: CASRRSTGELFF.

The genes are TRBV7-2 and TRBJ2-7; D perhaps matches TRBD2 (6 bases). This CDR3 is built from 15 residues. CDR1 and CDR2 (germline): SGHTA, FQGNSA. The germline V and J ends were trimmed by 0 bases and 1 base, with 10 bases remaining between them. The CDR3, as DNA: TGTGCCAGCAGCTTAGCGAGTAGCGGATCCTACGAGCAGTACTTC. Translated, it gives CASSLASSGSYEQYF.

This clone was detected only a few times. The V and J genes are TRBV7-9 and TRBJ1-6; 9 bases agree with TRBD1. The V gene's germline CDR1 is SEHNR and CDR2 FQNEAQ (reference sequence). The CDR3 sequence is 14 residues long. The trim removed 3 bases at V and 13 bases at J, leaving 7 bases unmatched. DNA of the CDR3: TGTGCCAGCAGCTTGTCGGGACAGGGCTTCCCCCTCCACTTT. Its protein is CASSLSGQGFPLHF.

This clone was seen a handful of times. V and J are TRBV5-1 and TRBJ1-5; TRBD1 matches at 10 bases. The CDR3 totals 15 residues. From germline, CDR1 is SGHRS and CDR2 YFSETQ. V was pared by 4 bases and J by 6 bases, with 7 bases of the junction left unmatched. The DNA of the CDR3 is TGCGCCAGCAGCCTTGGGACAGGGGTAGTTCAGCCCCAGCATTTT. Its translation is CASSLGTGVVQPQHF.

This chain connects TRBV5-6 to TRBJ1-2, with 9 bases fitting TRBD1. This CDR3 is 15 amino acids long. Germline V lookup: CDR1 SGHDT, CDR2 YYEEEE. V was pared by 4 bases and J by 3 bases, with 7 bases of the junction left unmatched. Here the CDR3 DNA reads TGTGCCAGCAGCCCCGACAGGGGGATTGACTATGGCTACACCTTC. Amino acid sequence: CASSPDRGIDYGYTF.

This sequence joins TRBV1 and TRBJ1-2; TRBD1, the table's D call, was not compared with the DNA. TRBV1 is noted as a pseudogene. The CDR3 loop spans 15 amino acids. Here the CDR3 DNA reads TGCACCAGCAGCCAAGAACAGGGGCGAAACTATGGCTACACCTTC. This codes for CTSSQEQGRNYGYTF.

V is TRBV11-3 and J is TRBJ2-5; possibly TRBD1 or TRBD2 for D (5 bases each). V gave up 1 base and J gave up 4 bases, with 19 bases separating them. CDR1 and CDR2 from the germline V gene are SGHNT and YENEEA. The CDR3 extends over 17 amino acids. CDR3 nucleotides: TGTGCCAGCAGCTTAGGCGGGTGGGACGGAGAGGGAGAGACCCAGTACTTC. Amino acids: CASSLGGWDGEGETQYF.

This chain links TRBV12-5 with TRBJ1-4; D is unclear. CDR3 length equals 15 residues. Trimming took off 5 bases at V and 0 bases at J, with 10 bases between the two ends. Per the germline V gene, CDR1 is LGHNT and CDR2 is FRNRAP. The CDR3 sequence: CASGPQAPTNEKLFF. The CDR3 nucleotides are TGTGCTAGTGGTCCGCAGGCCCCAACTAATGAAAAACTGTTTTTT.

The chain couples TRBV7-9 to TRBJ1-1; 8 bases line up with TRBD1. In germline, CDR1 is SEHNR, CDR2 FQNEAQ (reference sequence). There are 14 residues in the CDR3. Germline trimming cut 4 bases from V and 1 base from J; bases unmatched to any gene: 2. The CDR3 is CASSYTGGNTEAFF. The CDR3 bases are TGTGCCAGCAGCTATACAGGGGGGAACACTGAAGCTTTCTTT.

This chain uses TRBV10-3 with TRBJ1-1, with D possibly matching TRBD1 (5 bases). V lost 2 bases to trimming and J lost 4 bases, with 8 bases between them. Germline V gene sequence: CDR1 ENHRY, CDR2 SYGVKD. This CDR3 spans 13 amino acids. CDR3 coding DNA: TGTGCCATCAGTGAGGATGGGACCACTGAAGCTTTCTTT. Encoded protein: CAISEDGTTEAFF.

As for this clone: At one end the junction does not follow the germline gene, possibly because of a read error. The chain employs TRBV19 and TRBJ2-7, with TRBD1 matching over 10 bases. Germline-derived CDR1 and CDR2 are LNHDA and SQIVND (reference sequence). The CDR3 consists of 13 residues. CDR3 loop: CASSRDRGYGQYF. Here the CDR3 DNA reads TGTGCCAGTAGCAGGGACAGGGGTTACGGGCAGTACTTC.

CDR3 nucleotide sequence: TGTGCCAGCAGTCGGGCGAACACCGGGGAGCTGTTTTTT. Amino acid sequence: CASSRANTGELFF. The chain joins TRBV14 to TRBJ2-2; no definite D call. Germline V gene sequence: CDR1 SGHDN, CDR2 FVKESK. The length of the CDR3 is 13 residues. Trimming removed 6 bases at V and 0 bases at J, with 5 bases between.

The gene calls are TRBV19 and TRBJ1-2; 7 positions match TRBD1. V trimming: 7 bases; J trimming: 2 bases; junction bases outside the gene matches: 10. The CDR3 has 15 residues. CDR1 is LNHDA, CDR2 SQIVND, per germline (reference sequence). CDR3 protein: CASKIPRQGNYGYTF. The DNA of the CDR3 is TGTGCCAGTAAAATTCCCCGACAGGGCAACTATGGCTACACCTTC.

The V gene is TRBV4-1, the J gene TRBJ1-6; 7 nucleotides agree with TRBD1. After removal of 3 bases from V and 7 bases from J, the junction contained 6 bases not matched to a gene. This CDR3 comprises 15 residues. Per germline, CDR1 MGHRA and CDR2 YSYEKL. Written as DNA, the CDR3 is TGCGCCAGCAGCCACCCCAGGGGGTCGAATTCACCCCTCCACTTT. It translates to CASSHPRGSNSPLHF.

V gene TRBV14 combines with J gene TRBJ2-2; tentative D call: TRBD2 (5 bases). V was shortened by 8 bases and J by 2 bases, with 15 bases between the two germline ends. The CDR3 runs 15 residues. The V gene's germline CDR1 is SGHDN and CDR2 FVKESK. The CDR3 reads CASAPPGSNTGELFF. CDR3 nucleotides: TGTGCCAGCGCCCCGCCGGGATCCAACACCGGGGAGCTGTTTTTT.

The V gene is TRBV6-6, the J gene TRBJ2-7, with D uncertain. Deletions cut 3 bases from V and 3 bases from J, with 9 bases between. Looked up from germline, CDR1 is MNHNY and CDR2 is SVGAGI (reference sequence). This CDR3 contains 13 residues. The CDR3 DNA reads TGTGCCAGCAGTTATTTGGCCCACTACGAGCAGTACTTC. It specifies CASSYLAHYEQYF.

The chain is built from TRBV7-9 and TRBJ2-5, with D perhaps matching TRBD1 or TRBD2 (7 bases each). V was cut by 8 bases and J by 4 bases, with 17 bases left in between. Germline-derived CDR1 and CDR2 are SEHNR and FQNEAQ (reference sequence). This CDR3 comprises 14 residues. The CDR3, as DNA: TGTGCCAGCGGCTCAGGGGGGGGCTCAGAGACCCAGTACTTC. It codes for CASGSGGGSETQYF.

This chain connects TRBV28 to TRBJ2-3, with D hard to call. Germline CDR1 reads MDHEN; CDR2 reads SYDVKM. The CDR3 has 16 residues. Trimming removed 5 bases at V and 0 bases at J, with 15 bases between. CDR3 residues: CASSPRVFGSTDTQYF. In DNA, the CDR3 is TGTGCCAGCAGTCCCCGTGTTTTCGGTAGCACAGATACGCAGTATTTT.

The chain is built from TRBV25-1 and TRBJ1-4, with D hard to call. V was cut by 4 bases and J by 7 bases, with 10 bases left in between. The CDR3 extends over 13 amino acids. Looked up from germline, CDR1 is MGHDK and CDR2 is SYGVNS. CDR3 nucleotides: TGTGCCAGCAGTGGTAGGGTCGGTGAAAAACTGTTTTTT. It is translated as CASSGRVGEKLFF.